What follows are 26 T cell receptor beta chains derived from one specimen sequenced in a study of identical twins. TCRdb called the 5' RACE reads again in MiXCR, with one record for every CDR3 protein. The sample holds 1.5 million to 2 million distinct CDR3 sequences, under 35% seen once. Sequencing was done on a sample of cord blood. These receptor sequences come from a newborn girl in good health.

This clonotype was counted between two and nine times. The V and J genes are TRBV5-5 and TRBJ1-2; 7 bases are shared with TRBD1. Germline lookup yields CDR1 SGHKS and CDR2 YYEKEE (reference sequence). With 0 bases clipped from V and 3 bases from J, the junction kept 5 bases outside the gene matches. There are 15 residues in the CDR3. For the CDR3, the DNA is TGTGCCAGCAGCTTGGTAACAGGGGTTGACTATGGCTACACCTTC. Protein sequence: CASSLVTGVDYGYTF.

The chain couples TRBV20-1 to TRBJ1-2; the D gene is possibly TRBD1 (5 bases). The V end was cut by 6 bases, the J end by 6 bases, with 14 bases between. Germline loops: CDR1 DFQATT, CDR2 SNEGSKA (reference sequence). CDR3 length: 12 amino acids. The CDR3, as DNA: TGCAGTGCGGGACGGGGCCGGGATGGCTACACCTTC. Residues: CSAGRGRDGYTF.

V is TRBV5-1 and J is TRBJ1-1; no clear D. The length of the CDR3 is 15 residues. The V end was cut by 1 base, the J end by 0 bases, with 10 bases between. The germline CDR1 and CDR2 sequences are SGHRS and YFSETQ. The CDR3 nucleotides read TGCGCCAGCAGCTTGAATTCAGGAGTGAACACTGAAGCTTTCTTT. Encoded protein: CASSLNSGVNTEAFF.

The V call is TRBV6-5, the J call TRBJ2-3; 8 positions agree with TRBD2. The CDR3 spans 15 residues. Germline CDR1 reads MNHEY; CDR2 reads SVGAGI. V lost 3 bases and J lost 3; bases outside the gene matches: 5. CDR3 coding DNA: TGTGCCAGCAGTTATCGGGGACTAGGAACAGATACGCAGTATTTT. This translates into CASSYRGLGTDTQYF.

The chain has TRBV7-9 and TRBJ1-2; a weak D match, TRBD1 (6 bases). Germline CDR1 and CDR2: SEHNR and FQNEAQ (reference sequence). CDR3 size: 14 residues. V was trimmed by 5 bases and J by 4 bases, leaving 14 bases between them. CDR3 region: CASSPPGQIYGYTF. In DNA form, the CDR3 reads TGTGCCAGCAGCCCCCCCGGACAGATCTATGGCTACACCTTC.

This clonotype was counted between two and nine times. The V and J genes are TRBV7-8 and TRBJ1-1; no firm D call. The germline V gene has CDR1 SGHVS and CDR2 FQNEAQ. V was cut by 0 bases and J by 6 bases, with 8 bases left in between. The CDR3 length is 13 residues. CDR3 amino acids: CASSLAIGAEAFF. CDR3 nucleotides: TGTGCCAGCAGCTTAGCGATCGGGGCTGAAGCTTTCTTT.

This clonotype was seen a handful of times. The rearrangement links TRBV6-7 to TRBJ2-1; D not resolved. TRBV6-7 counts as an open reading frame of uncertain function. V was pared by 4 bases and J by 14 bases, with 12 bases between. The CDR3 is 11 residues long. The CDR3 region is CASSSIGVEFF. CDR3 bases: TGTGCCAGCAGTTCAATTGGGGTCGAGTTCTTC.

This clonotype was observed a handful of times. This sequence joins TRBV6-1 and TRBJ1-5; D is possibly TRBD1 (6 bases). Germline V gene lookup returns CDR1 MNHNS and CDR2 SASEGT. CDR3 length equals 15 residues. Trimming removed 3 bases at V and 7 bases at J, with 16 bases between. The CDR3 sequence is CASSDRTVDHQPQHF. The CDR3, as DNA: TGTGCCAGCAGTGACCGGACAGTAGATCACCAGCCCCAGCATTTT.

This clonotype was counted only a few times. This chain connects TRBV2 to TRBJ2-3; 8 nucleotides line up with TRBD2. Germline loops: CDR1 SNHLY, CDR2 FYNNEI. The CDR3 totals 15 residues. Trimming took 5 bases from V and 4 from J; bases not matched to a gene: 8. CDR3 sequence: CASSPAGLAADTQYF. The CDR3 DNA is TGTGCCAGCAGTCCGGCAGGACTAGCAGCAGATACGCAGTATTTT.

This clonotype was detected a few times. J is TRBJ2-5 and V is TRBV20-1, with 8 bases lining up with TRBD1. The CDR3 has 13 amino acids. J gave up 5 bases and V 4 bases, and 6 bases lay outside the gene matches. Looked up from germline, CDR1 is DFQATT and CDR2 is SNEGSKA (reference sequence). The CDR3 loop is CSAIRQGTETQYF. CDR3 nucleotides: TGCAGTGCTATAAGACAGGGGACGGAGACCCAGTACTTC.

The rearrangement joins TRBV11-2 to TRBJ1-4; 9 nucleotides match TRBD1. CDR3 size: 16 residues. Germline V CDR1 and CDR2: SGHAT, FQNNGV. After removal of 1 base from V and 7 bases from J, the junction contained 7 bases not matched to a gene. This chain's CDR3 is CASSLGGDRDLEKLFF. CDR3 sequence (DNA): TGTGCCAGCAGCTTAGGGGGGGACAGGGACCTTGAAAAACTGTTTTTT.

The chain recombines TRBV12-3 or TRBV12-4 with TRBJ2-3, with TRBD1 matching 7 bases. The length of the CDR3 is 14 residues. J lost 6 bases, V lost 5 bases, and 8 bases had no gene match. For the CDR3, the DNA is TGTGCCAGCAGTCTATCGACAGGGTCGGATACGCAGTATTTT. Encoded protein: CASSLSTGSDTQYF.

This clonotype appeared a few times. V gene TRBV4-2 combines with J gene TRBJ2-1; 7 positions match TRBD2. V trimming: 0 bases; J trimming: 0 bases; junction bases outside the gene matches: 11. In germline, CDR1 is LGHNA, CDR2 YNFKEQ. The CDR3 consists of 19 residues. The CDR3 sequence: CASSQEGLNLPSSYNEQFF. As DNA, the CDR3 is TGTGCCAGCAGCCAAGAGGGACTAAATCTCCCAAGCTCCTACAATGAGCAGTTCTTC.

This chain connects TRBV7-9 to TRBJ2-1; TRBD2 agrees at 7 bases. The CDR3 extends over 15 amino acids. Germline lookup yields CDR1 SEHNR and CDR2 FQNEAQ (reference sequence). V shed 7 bases, J shed 0 bases, and the junction held 6 bases outside the gene matches. This CDR3 is CASIGGSSSYNEQFF. As DNA, the CDR3 is TGTGCCAGCATCGGGGGGTCCAGCTCCTACAATGAGCAGTTCTTC.

This clonotype was counted only a few times. The chain couples TRBV10-3 to TRBJ2-1; TRBD2 agrees at 8 bases. CDR3 length equals 19 residues. V trimming: 2 bases; J trimming: 4 bases; junction bases outside the gene matches: 16. Germline assignment: CDR1 ENHRY and CDR2 SYGVKD. CDR3 region: CAISEPGLAGPEPYNEQFF. The CDR3 DNA reads as TGTGCCATCAGTGAGCCCGGACTAGCCGGGCCCGAACCTTACAATGAGCAGTTCTTC.

About this clonotype: One end of the junction is discordant with germline, which a read error may explain. The rearrangement links TRBV20-1 to TRBJ2-1; 13 bases match TRBD2. CDR3 length: 16 amino acids. The germline CDR1 and CDR2 sequences are DFQATT and SNEGSKA (reference sequence). The CDR3 DNA follows: TGCAGTGCTAGACCTACTAGCGGGGGGGCGCGCAATGAGCGGTTCTTC. This translates into CSARPTSGGARNERFF.

The V gene is TRBV5-1, the J gene TRBJ1-1; D remains unclear. The CDR3 covers 14 residues. In germline, CDR1 is SGHRS, CDR2 YFSETQ. With 4 bases removed from V and 0 bases from J, the gap between germline ends came to 10 bases. This chain's CDR3 is CASSRTVMNTEAFF. The CDR3 region has the DNA TGCGCCAGCAGCCGGACGGTCATGAACACTGAAGCTTTCTTT.

Only a few counts were recorded for this clonotype. The genes are TRBV20-1 and TRBJ2-5; D uncertain. The CDR3 is 13 amino acids. Per the germline V gene, CDR1 is DFQATT and CDR2 is SNEGSKA (reference sequence). V shed 6 bases and J shed 2 bases, with 13 bases lying between them. The CDR3 spells CSARIDLQETQYF. The CDR3 coding sequence is TGCAGTGCCCGAATAGACTTGCAAGAGACCCAGTACTTC.

The chain couples TRBV20-1 to TRBJ1-1; 9 bases agree with TRBD1. CDR1 is DFQATT, CDR2 SNEGSKA, per germline (reference sequence). The CDR3 is made up of 16 amino acids. V lost 1 base and J lost 3; bases outside the gene matches: 9. CDR3 sequence (DNA): TGCAGTGCTAGAGGGGGGACAGGGTCCTTGGACACTGAAGCTTTCTTT. Protein product: CSARGGTGSLDTEAFF.

This clonotype was counted many times. The rearrangement joins TRBV3-1 to TRBJ2-7, with 12 bases matching TRBD2. Germline loops: CDR1 LGHDT, CDR2 YNNKEL (reference sequence). The CDR3 is 15 amino acids. Germline trimming cut 6 bases from V and 0 bases from J; bases unmatched to any gene: 3. The CDR3 sequence is CASSRLAGVSYEQYF. CDR3 in DNA: TGTGCCAGCAGTCGACTAGCGGGAGTCTCCTACGAGCAGTACTTC.

The V gene is TRBV30, the J gene TRBJ1-1; D gene unclear. Germline lookup yields CDR1 GTSNPN and CDR2 SVGIG (reference sequence). There are 13 residues in the CDR3. V lost 2 bases, J lost 0 bases, and 7 bases lay in between. This CDR3 reads CAWSPEVNTEAFF. CDR3 bases: TGTGCCTGGAGTCCCGAGGTGAACACTGAAGCTTTCTTT.

The V and J genes are TRBV21-1 and TRBJ1-5. TRBV21-1 is a known pseudogene. CDR3 length: 18 amino acids. CDR3 protein: CASSRKARWSQGNQPQHF. The CDR3 DNA sequence: TGTGCCAGCAGCCGCAAAGCAAGGTGGAGTCAGGGCAATCAGCCCCAGCATTTT.

As for this clonotype: With a much larger clone just one base away, this may be a read error. The chain links TRBV24-1 to TRBJ2-1; TRBD2 aligns across 7 bases. The germline CDR1 and CDR2 sequences are KGHDR and SFDVKD. CDR3 size: 15 residues. CDR3 sequence (DNA): TGTGCCACCAGTGATTTGTCGGCGGGAGTTAATGACCAGTTCTTC. This codes for CATSDLSAGVNDQFF.

Details on this clonotype: Compared with germline, one end of the junction differs, possibly owing to a read error. The chain joins TRBV7-9 to TRBJ2-3; no definite D call. Germline V gene data show CDR1 as SEHNR and CDR2 as FQNEAQ (reference sequence). The CDR3 is 16 amino acids. CDR3: CASSPTPTKSIDTQYF. The CDR3 coding sequence is TGTGCCAGCAGCCCCACTCCCACGAAAAGCATAGATACGCAGTATTTT. Based on the CDR3 plus reference TRBV7-9 and TRBJ2-3, the full variable domain is DTGVSQNPRHKITKRGQNVTFRCDPISEHNRLYWYRQTLGQGPEFLTYFQNEAQLEKSRLLSDRFSAERPKGSFSTLEIQRTEQGDSAMYLCASSPTPTKSIDTQYFGPGTRLTVL.

This clonotype was recorded a few times. This rearrangement joins TRBV2 to TRBJ2-1, with 11 bases lining up with TRBD2. The CDR3 length is 18 residues. V was clipped by 8 bases and J by 4 bases; unmatched bases: 16. Germline assignment: CDR1 SNHLY and CDR2 FYNNEI. The CDR3 DNA follows: TGTGCCAGCCCAGCAGTGGAAGAGCTAGCGGGGGGTTACAATGAGCAGTTCTTC. Its protein is CASPAVEELAGGYNEQFF.

In its sample, this clonotype was seen a few times. This chain uses TRBV7-9 with TRBJ2-1; TRBD2 matches 12 bases. CDR3 length equals 16 residues. CDR1 and CDR2 (germline): SEHNR, FQNEAQ (reference sequence). J gave up 5 bases and V 2 bases, and 4 bases lay outside the gene matches. The CDR3 region is CASSLLAGGPNNEQFF. The CDR3 bases are TGTGCCAGCAGCTTACTAGCGGGGGGGCCCAACAATGAGCAGTTCTTC.